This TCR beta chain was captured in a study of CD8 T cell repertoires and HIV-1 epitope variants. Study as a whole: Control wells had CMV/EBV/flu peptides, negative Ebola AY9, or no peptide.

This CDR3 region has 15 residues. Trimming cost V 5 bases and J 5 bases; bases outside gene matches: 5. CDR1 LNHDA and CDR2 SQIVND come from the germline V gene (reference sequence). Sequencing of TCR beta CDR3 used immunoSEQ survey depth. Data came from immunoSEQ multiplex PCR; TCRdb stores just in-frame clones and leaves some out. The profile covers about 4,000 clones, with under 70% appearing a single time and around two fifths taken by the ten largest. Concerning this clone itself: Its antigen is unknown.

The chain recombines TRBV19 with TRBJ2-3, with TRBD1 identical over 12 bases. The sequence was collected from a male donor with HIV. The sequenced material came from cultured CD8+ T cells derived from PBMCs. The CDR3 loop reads CASSPGTGGVDTQYF. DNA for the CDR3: TGTGCCAGTAGTCCCGGGACAGGGGGCGTAGATACGCAGTATTTT.